This T cell receptor beta chain was found in a study of blood T cell repertoires in COVID-19. CDR1 is SNHLY and CDR2 is FYNNEI in the germline V gene. The CDR3 sequence is 16 residues long. With V trimmed by 0 bases and J by 5 bases, 3 bases remained unmatched. Under the authors' procedure: Researchers report that nucleated cell counts were estimated from reference gene primer amplification. Libraries were prepared by immunoSEQ multiplex PCR; TCRdb keeps only in-frame clonotypes and omits some of them. The DNA was the basis for D and trimming; V, J and clone size are from that table. This table has some 250,000 clones, over 75% appearing once. This clone was detected only a few times. Participants spanned ages about 18 to 100 years and resided in about 25 US areas. Either two negative PCRs, clearance, or symptom resolution qualified Cohort 3 donors as recovered.

Sequenced: PBMCs or T cells enriched from blood (not recorded which). The receptor was derived from a woman between 50 and 59 years old who had recovered from COVID-19. This sequence joins TRBV2 and TRBJ2-1; the match to TRBD2 covers 11 bases. Here the CDR3 reads CASSEAKLAGDNEQFF. The CDR3 DNA is TGTGCCAGCAGTGAAGCAAAACTAGCGGGAGACAATGAGCAGTTCTTC.